The rows below give T cell receptor beta chains drawn from one sample of a study of T cell responses to AZD1222 COVID-19 vaccine. The table came from immunoSEQ multiplex PCR; TCRdb's copy has only in-frame clones and leaves some out. The sample holds about 55,000 clones, around 89% seen once. The input for sequencing was peripheral blood, taken on day 0 of AZD1222 vaccination. These receptors all stem from an adult in good health. The CDR3 runs from the conserved cysteine through the conserved F or W. D genes are given only for firm matches. A row's size may be missing; if present it is once, few, many or a size class.

v_gene	d_gene	abundance	len	j_gene	CDR3aa	CDR3nt
TRBV7-9	TRBD1	NA	13	TRBJ1-2	CASSPGTGYGYTF	TGTGCCAGCAGCCCCGGGACAGGCTATGGCTACACCTTC
TRBV11-3	TRBD2	NA	17	TRBJ2-1	CASSRKKLAGGLGEQFF	TGTGCCAGCAGCCGAAAAAAACTAGCGGGAGGGTTGGGTGAGCAGTTCTTC
TRBV18	TRBD1	NA	16	TRBJ1-4	CASSPLKDRAGEKLVF	TGTGCCAGCTCACCGCTAAAGGACAGGGCCGGCGAAAAACTGGTTTTT
TRBV18	NA	NA	13	TRBJ2-1	CASSPGPINEQFF	TGTGCCAGCTCACCCGGCCCTATCAATGAGCAGTTCTTC
TRBV5-1	TRBD2	NA	15	TRBJ2-5	CASSTGTILSETQYF	TGCGCCAGCAGCACCGGGACTATTTTGTCGGAGACCCAGTACTTC
TRBV10-1	NA	NA	15	TRBJ2-7	CASSEGAGAPNEQYF	TGCGCCAGCAGTGAGGGTGCAGGAGCTCCTAACGAGCAGTACTTC
TRBV4-1	NA	NA	15	TRBJ1-5	CASSQDRRSNQPQHF	TGCGCCAGCAGCCAAGATAGACGGAGCAATCAGCCCCAGCATTTT
TRBV13	TRBD2	NA	19	TRBJ2-1	CASSIRTSGEWSSYNEQFF	TGTGCCAGCAGCATAAGGACTAGCGGGGAGTGGAGCTCCTACAATGAGCAGTTCTTC
TRBV11-3	TRBD2	NA	16	TRBJ2-3	CASSLGLAGRGDTQYF	TGTGCCAGCAGCTTAGGGCTAGCGGGAAGGGGAGATACGCAGTATTTT
TRBV5-1	TRBD1	NA	14	TRBJ1-2	CASSPGQGNYGYTF	TGCGCCAGCAGCCCGGGACAGGGTAACTATGGCTACACCTTC
TRBV10-2	NA	NA	15	TRBJ1-5	CASSDNDPRRQPQHF	TGCGCCAGCAGTGATAACGACCCCCGACGCCAGCCCCAGCATTTT
TRBV5-8	NA	NA	13	TRBJ2-3	CASSLWGTDTQYF	TGTGCCAGCAGCTTGTGGGGAACAGATACGCAGTATTTT
TRBV28	NA	NA	11	TRBJ1-2	CASSSSYGYTF	TGTGCCAGCAGCTCTTCCTATGGCTACACCTTC
TRBV30	NA	NA	12	TRBJ1-2	CAWVWGDYGYTF	TGTGCCTGGGTATGGGGGGACTATGGCTACACCTTC
TRBV28	TRBD1	NA	15	TRBJ1-1	CASRGTGQANTEAFF	TGTGCCAGCAGGGGGACAGGGCAGGCGAACACTGAAGCTTTCTTT
TRBV28	NA	once	12	TRBJ1-1	CASRNINPEAFF	TGTGCCAGCAGAAACATTAACCCTGAAGCTTTCTTT
TRBV28	NA	NA	12	TRBJ1-3	CASTKTGNTIYF	TGTGCCAGCACCAAAACGGGAAACACCATATATTTT
TRBV4-1	TRBD2	NA	17	TRBJ2-3	CASSQAPSGAGTDTQYF	TGCGCCAGCAGCCAAGCCCCTAGCGGGGCAGGCACAGATACGCAGTATTTT